This record concerns one T cell receptor (beta chain) sequence. There are many counts of this clonotype. The target of this receptor is not known. Base qualities are not at hand, and no much larger clone is one base apart. V and J are truncated by 5 bases and 3 bases respectively, leaving an intervening sequence of 11 bases. Inclusive of the bounding cysteine and phenylalanine, the CDR3 is 13 residues long. Left in the record is the CDR3 DNA by itself, 39 bases read in frame from the first base. As encoded in the germline V gene (reference sequence), CDR1 is MNHEY while CDR2 is SMNVEV. Reading the label with the study, this specimen's time point is: newly diagnosed GD, antithyroid drugs for less than 3 months. For both TCR sequencing and RNA sequencing, RNA was extracted from PBMCs using TRIzol. The diagnosis of Graves' disease was made according to American Thyroid Association guidelines. Patients for the study were recruited at an endocrinology department in Xi'an, China. From each patient, around 9.3 milliliters of peripheral blood was collected into an EDTA anticoagulant tube. Ficoll Paque Plus density gradient separation was used to isolate PBMCs, and no further T cell sorting was performed. An Agilent 2100 Bioanalyzer and agarose gel were used to assess RNA quality, and a NanoDrop 2000 was used to measure RNA concentration.

This record comes from a study of regulatory T cells in long-lasting Graves disease (dated by TCRdb to about 2021). Context from the whole study: Antithyroid drugs had been taken for less than 3 months by newly diagnosed Graves' disease patients. Peripheral blood TCR sequencing and RNA sequencing compared persistent Graves' disease patients with newly diagnosed Graves' disease patients. The study took place in China and was registered as a clinical trial. A total of roughly 33 samples were covered by TCR sequencing, comprising some 13 persistent and 20 or so newly diagnosed Graves' disease patients.

Here is what the overall study found, with its caveats: Only peripheral blood was studied, because thyroid tissue, the primary lesion, was inaccessible. Persistent patients shared more public clonotypes among themselves (around 3,000) than newly diagnosed patients did (over 950). Sequencing and analysis were restricted to the TCR beta chain. TRBV28, TRBJ1-2 and TRBJ2-5 were preferentially used in persistent disease, while TRBV20-1 and TRBJ2-1 were favored in newly diagnosed disease. Compared with newly diagnosed patients, patients with persistent Graves' disease had lower TCR Shannon entropy and fewer highly expanded clones, which suggests clonal expansion. As a limitation, the authors acknowledged that the small sample size may reduce accuracy.

Library creation used multiplex PCR. Sequencing instrument: Illumina HiSeq 4000. TCR beta libraries were built with iRepertoire HTBI primers and Arm-PCR amplification of CDR3 regions. Before sequencing, the PCR products went through gel purification. The original methods were these. A total of 62 TRBV and approximately 13 TRBJ segments were identified across samples and were used for gene usage analysis of CDR3 amino acid clonotypes. Filtered high-quality paired reads were merged into contigs using COPE and FqMerger. BLAST was used to align contigs to the IMGT TRBV, TRBD and TRBJ reference genes, and CDR3 was defined following IMGT. Any clonotype with a frequency above 0.1% was classified as a highly expanded clone. Shannon entropy was used to measure repertoire diversity, and the Gini coefficient was used to measure V-J evenness. A clonotype was considered public if more than one individual shared it. Through fastp at Q25 and MiXCR, TCRdb rebuilt clones from the public reads, retaining in-frame beta chains. Identical CDR3 proteins give one entry, which carries the most common genes and DNA. These V and J calls derive from TCRdb rather than the authors' analysis. Counted in this sample were fewer than 350,000 distinct CDR3 sequences; 18% of them appeared once. Together, the top ten hold about 39% of the sample.

The sequenced sample was peripheral blood mononuclear cells (PBMCs), obtained at new diagnosis, from a patient treated with antithyroid drugs. The receptor comes from a female donor with Graves disease. The chain was built from TRBV27 and TRBJ2-7; no D gene can be assigned with confidence. Read as DNA, the sequence is TGTGCCAGCAGTCTCTACGGGCGCTACGAGCAGTACTTC. Translated, it reads CASSLYGRYEQYF.